The clone carrying this T cell receptor (beta chain) has at least ten counts. Its target is not known. The V and J ends lost 0 bases and 7 bases, in that order; junction bases with no gene match: 1. This CDR3 is built from 13 residues. Germline CDR1 and CDR2: LGHDT and YNNKEL (reference sequence). This entry comes from a study of read filtering for tumor transcriptome and immune sequencing. Study overall: After DNase treatment, RNA was made into whole-transcriptome libraries.

Every patient had bone marrow sampled while the disease was active. Findings of the study overall: The CD138-negative fraction was mixed bone marrow immune cells, not pure T cells. Without single-read clonotypes, shared clonotype proportions correlated more between IR-seq and RNA-seq.

From approximately 430 ng of RNA, a library with molecular barcoded alpha/delta and beta/gamma adaptors was made. TCRdb re-derived calls from the reads in MiXCR, one entry per CDR3 protein. The sample has approximately 37,000 distinct CDR3 sequences, approximately 15% seen once; the top ten hold roughly 18%. The specimen was a population of CD138-negative cells sorted from bone marrow. This rearrangement joins TRBV3-1 to TRBJ2-3; 7 bases fit TRBD2. The sequence derives from a donor aged 40 or over with multiple myeloma. The chain's CDR3 is CASSQDSGNTQYF. The CDR3 nucleotides read TGTGCCAGCAGCCAAGACAGCGGGAATACGCAGTATTTT.